The rows below give T cell receptor beta chains drawn from one sample of a study of cytomegalovirus exposure and HLA in healthy donors. Using immunoSEQ multiplex PCR, the repertoire was profiled, and TCRdb retains in-frame clones only, with some absent. The table has over 55,000 clones, 80% to 90% seen once; the top ten hold around 10%. The sequenced sample was PBMCs. These receptor sequences come from a woman aged 25 to 39 in good health and CMV-seropositive. The CDR3 runs from the conserved cysteine through the conserved F or W. The order of the fields is D gene, J gene, clone size, V gene, CDR3 protein, CDR3 DNA. A D gene is named only where the DNA matches it firmly. The size of a clone is reported for some rows only, either as once, few or many, or as a class for expanded clones.

D gene: -
J gene: TRBJ1-2
clone size: -
V gene: TRBV25-1
CDR3 protein: CASTFRDSYGYTF
CDR3 DNA: TGTGCCAGCACCTTCCGCGACAGCTATGGCTACACCTTC

D gene: TRBD2
J gene: TRBJ2-3
clone size: -
V gene: TRBV15
CDR3 protein: CATSITSGGTDTQYF
CDR3 DNA: TGTGCCACCAGCATTACTAGCGGGGGCACAGATACGCAGTATTTT

D gene: TRBD1
J gene: TRBJ1-5
clone size: once
V gene: TRBV4-2
CDR3 protein: CASSQDRRTGKTSNQPQHF
CDR3 DNA: TGTGCCAGCAGCCAAGATCGGAGGACAGGGAAAACGAGCAATCAGCCCCAGCATTTT

D gene: -
J gene: TRBJ1-1
clone size: -
V gene: TRBV7-6
CDR3 protein: CASSSQQGNTEAFF
CDR3 DNA: TGTGCCAGCAGCTCACAACAGGGAAACACTGAAGCTTTCTTT

D gene: -
J gene: TRBJ1-2
clone size: -
V gene: TRBV7-8
CDR3 protein: CASSLDFAREDYGYTF
CDR3 DNA: TGTGCCAGCAGCTTAGATTTCGCCCGGGAGGATTATGGCTACACCTTC

D gene: -
J gene: TRBJ2-7
clone size: -
V gene: TRBV6-5
CDR3 protein: CASSHPRGRSYEQYF
CDR3 DNA: TGTGCCAGCAGCCACCCCAGGGGAAGGTCCTACGAGCAGTACTTC

D gene: TRBD2
J gene: TRBJ2-7
clone size: -
V gene: TRBV10-1
CDR3 protein: CASSEGLAASYEQYF
CDR3 DNA: TGCGCCAGCAGTGAAGGGCTAGCGGCTTCCTACGAGCAGTACTTC

D gene: TRBD1
J gene: TRBJ2-5
clone size: -
V gene: TRBV11-2
CDR3 protein: CASSLNRGDQEAQYF
CDR3 DNA: TGTGCCAGCAGCTTAAACAGGGGAGACCAAGAGGCCCAGTACTTC

D gene: -
J gene: TRBJ1-2
clone size: -
V gene: TRBV28
CDR3 protein: CASSTQGDEKDYGYTF
CDR3 DNA: TGTGCCAGCAGTACACAGGGAGACGAAAAAGACTATGGCTACACCTTC

D gene: -
J gene: TRBJ2-5
clone size: -
V gene: TRBV10-2
CDR3 protein: CASSDGFNQETQYF
CDR3 DNA: TGCGCCAGCAGTGACGGGTTTAACCAAGAGACCCAGTACTTC

D gene: TRBD1
J gene: TRBJ2-7
clone size: -
V gene: TRBV5-1
CDR3 protein: CASSRTGGNEQYF
CDR3 DNA: TGCGCCAGCAGCCGGACAGGGGGAAACGAGCAGTACTTC

D gene: TRBD2
J gene: TRBJ2-1
clone size: few
V gene: TRBV28
CDR3 protein: CASSSTSGWAGSYNEQFF
CDR3 DNA: TGTGCCAGCAGCTCAACTAGCGGGTGGGCGGGCTCCTACAATGAGCAGTTCTTC

D gene: -
J gene: TRBJ2-7
clone size: -
V gene: TRBV6-1
CDR3 protein: CASSEEVSSYEQYF
CDR3 DNA: TGTGCCAGCAGTGAGGAGGTCAGTAGCTACGAGCAGTACTTC

D gene: -
J gene: TRBJ2-5
clone size: -
V gene: TRBV11-2
CDR3 protein: CASSPRSQETQYF
CDR3 DNA: TGTGCCAGCAGCCCGAGGAGCCAAGAGACCCAGTACTTC

D gene: TRBD1
J gene: TRBJ2-3
clone size: -
V gene: TRBV6-6
CDR3 protein: CASSYAGQGVNTQYF
CDR3 DNA: TGTGCCAGCAGTTACGCGGGACAGGGGGTAAATACGCAGTATTTT

D gene: -
J gene: TRBJ1-3
clone size: -
V gene: TRBV6-5
CDR3 protein: CASRKDRSSGNTIYF
CDR3 DNA: TGTGCCAGCAGGAAGGACAGATCCTCTGGAAACACCATATATTTT

D gene: TRBD1
J gene: TRBJ1-4
clone size: -
V gene: TRBV6-6
CDR3 protein: CASKTGNEKLFF
CDR3 DNA: TGTGCCAGCAAGACAGGGAATGAAAAACTGTTTTTT

D gene: -
J gene: TRBJ1-1
clone size: once
V gene: TRBV5-4
CDR3 protein: CASRGGLNTEAFF
CDR3 DNA: TGTGCCAGCAGGGGGGGTCTGAACACTGAAGCTTTCTTT

D gene: TRBD2
J gene: TRBJ2-7
clone size: -
V gene: TRBV11-2
CDR3 protein: CASSSLAGGSEQYF
CDR3 DNA: TGTGCCAGCAGCTCACTAGCGGGAGGGTCCGAGCAGTACTTC

D gene: TRBD2
J gene: TRBJ2-2
clone size: -
V gene: TRBV4-1
CDR3 protein: CASRGGSGKSGELFF
CDR3 DNA: TGCGCCAGCAGAGGTGGTAGCGGGAAATCCGGGGAGCTGTTTTTT

D gene: TRBD2
J gene: TRBJ2-7
clone size: -
V gene: TRBV2
CDR3 protein: CASSGLSGRAPYEQYF
CDR3 DNA: TGTGCCAGCAGCGGGCTCAGCGGGAGGGCACCCTACGAGCAGTACTTC

D gene: TRBD2
J gene: TRBJ2-1
clone size: -
V gene: TRBV9
CDR3 protein: CASSVSGGGSYNEQFF
CDR3 DNA: TGTGCCAGCAGCGTGAGTGGGGGGGGCTCCTACAATGAGCAGTTCTTC

D gene: -
J gene: TRBJ1-2
clone size: -
V gene: TRBV30
CDR3 protein: CAWKGGVLRSGYTF
CDR3 DNA: TGTGCCTGGAAAGGAGGGGTCCTGAGGAGTGGCTACACCTTC

D gene: -
J gene: TRBJ2-7
clone size: -
V gene: TRBV2
CDR3 protein: CASTRGLAPSYEQYF
CDR3 DNA: TGTGCCAGCACTCGGGGTTTAGCGCCGTCCTACGAGCAGTACTTC

D gene: -
J gene: TRBJ2-7
clone size: -
V gene: TRBV27
CDR3 protein: CASSLWAGGEQYF
CDR3 DNA: TGTGCCAGCAGCCTCTGGGCCGGGGGAGAGCAGTACTTC

D gene: TRBD1
J gene: TRBJ2-1
clone size: -
V gene: TRBV2
CDR3 protein: CASSPDRVASNEQFF
CDR3 DNA: TGTGCCAGCAGTCCGGACAGGGTCGCGTCCAATGAGCAGTTCTTC

D gene: TRBD2
J gene: TRBJ2-7
clone size: -
V gene: TRBV2
CDR3 protein: CASLSGSLSYEQYF
CDR3 DNA: TGTGCCAGTTTGAGCGGGAGCCTCTCCTACGAGCAGTACTTC

D gene: TRBD2
J gene: TRBJ2-1
clone size: once
V gene: TRBV5-1
CDR3 protein: CASSGLAGAILNNEQFF
CDR3 DNA: TGCGCCAGCAGTGGGCTAGCGGGAGCAATCTTAAACAATGAGCAGTTCTTC

D gene: -
J gene: TRBJ2-7
clone size: few
V gene: TRBV28
CDR3 protein: CASSSRGTSYEQYF
CDR3 DNA: TGTGCCAGCAGTTCACGGGGGACGTCCTACGAGCAGTACTTC

D gene: TRBD1
J gene: TRBJ1-2
clone size: few
V gene: TRBV27
CDR3 protein: CASSSTGARGGYTF
CDR3 DNA: TGTGCCAGCAGTTCGACAGGGGCCCGCGGGGGCTACACCTTC

D gene: TRBD2
J gene: TRBJ2-3
clone size: -
V gene: TRBV19
CDR3 protein: CASTPTSGRRDTQYF
CDR3 DNA: TGTGCCAGTACCCCGACTAGCGGGAGAAGGGATACGCAGTATTTT

D gene: TRBD1
J gene: TRBJ1-5
clone size: -
V gene: TRBV7-8
CDR3 protein: CASSSDRGNQPQHF
CDR3 DNA: TGTGCCAGCAGCTCGGACAGGGGCAATCAGCCCCAGCATTTT

D gene: TRBD2
J gene: TRBJ2-1
clone size: -
V gene: TRBV7-2
CDR3 protein: CASSSGLTSGRAGEQFF
CDR3 DNA: TGTGCCAGCAGCTCCGGCCTGACTAGCGGGAGGGCCGGTGAGCAGTTCTTC

D gene: -
J gene: TRBJ2-2
clone size: -
V gene: TRBV4-1
CDR3 protein: CASSGRGGALNPGELFF
CDR3 DNA: TGCGCCAGCAGTGGCAGAGGGGGGGCCCTTAACCCCGGGGAGCTGTTTTTT

D gene: -
J gene: TRBJ2-1
clone size: -
V gene: TRBV2
CDR3 protein: CASSEGAGRYNEQFF
CDR3 DNA: TGTGCCAGCAGTGAAGGTGCGGGACGATACAATGAGCAGTTCTTC

D gene: -
J gene: TRBJ2-5
clone size: -
V gene: TRBV5-4
CDR3 protein: CASSPRREAFQETQYF
CDR3 DNA: TGTGCCAGCAGCCCCCGGAGGGAAGCTTTCCAAGAGACCCAGTACTTC